In this sample, the clone carrying this TCR beta chain turned up a few times. Its target is unknown. RNA transcripts provided the source from which TCR beta CDR3 regions were amplified. The HTBI primer set was used in a first-round RT-PCR of the TCR CDR3. MiXCR, applied by TCRdb to the multiplex PCR reads, yields one record per CDR3 protein. The data hold a few hundred thousand distinct CDR3 sequences, with around 13% observed a single time. The entry originates in a study of T cells in Graves' hyperthyroidism and ophthalmopathy. Whole-study findings and limits: Blood samples included most of the expanded thyroid clonotypes exceeding 0.001.

CDR3 size: 17 residues. Germline V CDR1 and CDR2: MGHRA, YSYEKL. With 3 bases clipped from V and 6 bases from J, the junction kept 12 bases outside the gene matches. Used for diagnoses were clinical symptoms, serum thyroxine and TRAb, thyroid ultrasound and orbital computed tomography. PBMCs came from roughly 10 ml fresh peripheral blood. The sequenced sample consisted of blood. The chain has TRBV4-1 and TRBJ2-2; 8 nucleotides agree with TRBD2. This TCR derives from a woman between 18 and 29 years old with Graves' hyperthyroidism. The CDR3 reads CASSHTGRAGDAGELFF. CDR3 nucleotides: TGCGCCAGCAGCCATACAGGTCGAGCGGGAGATGCCGGGGAGCTGTTTTTT.